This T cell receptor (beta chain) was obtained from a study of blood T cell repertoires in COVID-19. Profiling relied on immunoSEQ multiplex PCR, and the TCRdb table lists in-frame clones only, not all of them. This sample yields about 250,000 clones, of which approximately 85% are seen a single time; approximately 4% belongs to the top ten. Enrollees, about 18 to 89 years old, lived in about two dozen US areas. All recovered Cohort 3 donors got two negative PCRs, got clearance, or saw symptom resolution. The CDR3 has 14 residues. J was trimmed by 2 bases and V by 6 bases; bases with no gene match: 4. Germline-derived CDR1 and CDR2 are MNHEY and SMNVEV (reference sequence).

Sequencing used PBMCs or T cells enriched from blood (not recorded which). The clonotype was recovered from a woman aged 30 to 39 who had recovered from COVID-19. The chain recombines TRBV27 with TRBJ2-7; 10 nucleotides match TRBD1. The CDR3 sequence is CASSWGTGAYEQYF. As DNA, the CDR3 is TGTGCCAGCAGCTGGGGGACAGGGGCCTACGAGCAGTACTTC.